Described below is a single T cell receptor (beta chain) sequence and its context. Antigen: not known. Libraries were prepared by immunoSEQ multiplex PCR; TCRdb keeps only in-frame clonotypes and omits some of them. Among 20,000 to 25,000 clones listed, around 93% were seen once. The sample is drawn from a study of multiple sclerosis patients with progressive multifocal leukoencephalopathy. Regarding time point: approximately 11 months of natalizumab therapy. All patients had prior interferon beta, and all PML patients were female. The germline V gene encodes CDR1 GTSNPN and CDR2 SVGIG (reference sequence). The CDR3 runs to 14 residues. V lost 5 bases and J lost 0, with 12 bases in between. Study-wide findings and caveats: TRBV and TRBJ usage showed no common pattern when PML developed. Lower normalized Shannon entropy suggested reduced TRB diversity in most PML patients.

The sequencing used PBMCs, collected from a patient treated with natalizumab. The chain recombines TRBV30 with TRBJ2-3, with D maybe TRBD2 (5 bases). The source is a man aged 30 to 45 with multiple sclerosis. The CDR3 sequence is CAWGRLPSTDTQYF. CDR3 in DNA: TGTGCCTGGGGCAGACTACCGAGCACAGATACGCAGTATTTT.